The rows below give T cell receptor beta chains drawn from one sample of a study of T-cell reconstitution after alpha-beta-depleted transplantation in children. TCRdb re-called the PCR reads with MiXCR, one entry per CDR3 protein. Here the sample spans about 500,000 distinct CDR3 sequences, over 25% being singletons. The source was PBMCs from the stem cell graft donor, collected from the stem cell graft. The receptors originated from a human donor who donated a stem cell graft to a child with aplastic anemia. Each CDR3 is given with its conserved first and last residue. The order of the fields is D gene, V gene, J gene, clone size, CDR3 DNA, CDR3 protein. A D gene is named only where the DNA matches it firmly. Clone size appears in some rows only: once, few, many, or a class for an expanded clone.

D gene: TRBD1
V gene: TRBV7-9
J gene: TRBJ2-1
clone size: few
CDR3 DNA: TGTGCCAGCAGCTCCTGGCCACAGGGGGCGCCGATAAATGAGCAGTTCTTC
CDR3 protein: CASSSWPQGAPINEQFF

D gene: NA
V gene: TRBV4-3
J gene: TRBJ2-1
clone size: few
CDR3 DNA: TGCGCCAGCAGCCCGGAGGCTTGGAATGAGCAGTTCTTC
CDR3 protein: CASSPEAWNEQFF

D gene: NA
V gene: TRBV7-9
J gene: TRBJ1-1
clone size: NA
CDR3 DNA: TGTGCCAGCAGCTTAGGTGGACACGGACTGAACACTGAAGCTTTCTTT
CDR3 protein: CASSLGGHGLNTEAFF

D gene: NA
V gene: TRBV25-1
J gene: TRBJ2-2
clone size: once
CDR3 DNA: TGTGCCAGCAGTGAATACAGGGACACCGGGGAGCTGTTTTTT
CDR3 protein: CASSEYRDTGELFF

D gene: NA
V gene: TRBV29-1
J gene: TRBJ1-4
clone size: NA
CDR3 DNA: TGCAGCGTTGGAATTGGGTCTAATGAAAAACTGTTTTTT
CDR3 protein: CSVGIGSNEKLFF

D gene: NA
V gene: TRBV12-3/TRBV12-4
J gene: TRBJ2-7
clone size: few
CDR3 DNA: TGTGCCAGCAGTTTAGCAGGTGCGGACTACGAGCAGTACTTC
CDR3 protein: CASSLAGADYEQYF

D gene: TRBD2
V gene: TRBV29-1
J gene: TRBJ2-3
clone size: NA
CDR3 DNA: TGCAGCGTTGACCTCCCGCTAGCGGGAGAAGATACGCAGTATTTT
CDR3 protein: CSVDLPLAGEDTQYF

D gene: NA
V gene: TRBV7-2
J gene: TRBJ2-3
clone size: few
CDR3 DNA: TGTGCCAGCAGCTCCCTGAGGGCGCAGTATTTT
CDR3 protein: CASSSLRAQYF

D gene: NA
V gene: TRBV30
J gene: TRBJ2-3
clone size: few
CDR3 DNA: TGTGCCTGGAGTAAGGGGGGGGATACGCAGTATTTT
CDR3 protein: CAWSKGGDTQYF

D gene: NA
V gene: TRBV4-2
J gene: TRBJ2-1
clone size: NA
CDR3 DNA: TGTGCCAGCAGCCCACGAAACGGGACTCCCCTTCGTCAGTTCTTC
CDR3 protein: CASSPRNGTPLRQFF

D gene: TRBD1
V gene: TRBV5-1
J gene: TRBJ1-2
clone size: NA
CDR3 DNA: TGCGCCAGCAGCCCGGAGGCAGGGGGAGGCTATGGCTACACCTTC
CDR3 protein: CASSPEAGGGYGYTF

D gene: TRBD2
V gene: TRBV3-1
J gene: TRBJ2-1
clone size: NA
CDR3 DNA: TGTGCCAGCAGCCAGGTGGCCGGGAGGAACAATGAGCAGTTCTTC
CDR3 protein: CASSQVAGRNNEQFF

D gene: NA
V gene: TRBV7-2
J gene: TRBJ2-3
clone size: few
CDR3 DNA: TGTGCCAGCAGCCCCCAGGGCCTCGTAGATACGCAGTATTTT
CDR3 protein: CASSPQGLVDTQYF

D gene: NA
V gene: TRBV4-2
J gene: TRBJ2-4
clone size: few
CDR3 DNA: TGTGCCAGCAGCCAAGTTGAGTTCTTAGGCATTCAGTACTTC
CDR3 protein: CASSQVEFLGIQYF

D gene: TRBD2
V gene: TRBV20-1
J gene: TRBJ2-1
clone size: once
CDR3 DNA: TGCAGTGCAGACTCCGGGACTAGCGGGAGGAGCTCCTACAATGAGCAGTTCTTC
CDR3 protein: CSADSGTSGRSSYNEQFF

D gene: TRBD1
V gene: TRBV12-3/TRBV12-4
J gene: TRBJ1-4
clone size: NA
CDR3 DNA: TGTGCCAGCACACTACAGACAGGGGGCTCCTTAGAACTGTTTTTT
CDR3 protein: CASTLQTGGSLELFF

D gene: TRBD1
V gene: TRBV12-5
J gene: TRBJ2-2
clone size: NA
CDR3 DNA: TGTGCTAGTGGTTTGGTCCGGACCGGGACAGTGAACACCGGGGAGCTGTTTTTT
CDR3 protein: CASGLVRTGTVNTGELFF

D gene: TRBD1
V gene: TRBV18
J gene: TRBJ2-2
clone size: NA
CDR3 DNA: TGTGCCATTCCAACACTAGGAGACAGGGCGAACACCGGGGAGCTGTTTTTT
CDR3 protein: CAIPTLGDRANTGELFF

D gene: NA
V gene: TRBV19
J gene: TRBJ1-2
clone size: NA
CDR3 DNA: TGTGCCAGTAGTATCCAACAGGGAGGCTATGGCTACACCTTC
CDR3 protein: CASSIQQGGYGYTF

D gene: NA
V gene: TRBV20-1
J gene: TRBJ1-4
clone size: medium-sized
CDR3 DNA: TGCAGTGCTAGATCGGGTGGGCAGGATGAAAAACTGTTTTTT
CDR3 protein: CSARSGGQDEKLFF

D gene: TRBD2
V gene: TRBV2
J gene: TRBJ2-1
clone size: NA
CDR3 DNA: TGTGCCAGCAGTGGGCGGGAGGTCTACAATGAGCAGTTCTTC
CDR3 protein: CASSGREVYNEQFF

D gene: NA
V gene: TRBV10-3
J gene: TRBJ2-1
clone size: NA
CDR3 DNA: TGTGCCATCGGACCACAGGGCTCCAATGAGCAGTTCTTC
CDR3 protein: CAIGPQGSNEQFF

D gene: NA
V gene: TRBV27
J gene: TRBJ2-7
clone size: NA
CDR3 DNA: TGTGCCAGCAGCCCGGATAGGGGCAGCAACTACGAGCAGTACTTC
CDR3 protein: CASSPDRGSNYEQYF

D gene: NA
V gene: TRBV6-2/TRBV6-3
J gene: TRBJ2-2
clone size: NA
CDR3 DNA: TGTGCCAGCAGTTACTCGACGCCGAAGGGGCCTGACGGGGAGCTGTTTTTT
CDR3 protein: CASSYSTPKGPDGELFF

D gene: TRBD1
V gene: TRBV5-1
J gene: TRBJ1-1
clone size: NA
CDR3 DNA: TGCGCCAGCAGCGCGGGACAGGGTAGGACTGAAGCTTTCTTT
CDR3 protein: CASSAGQGRTEAFF

D gene: NA
V gene: TRBV29-1
J gene: TRBJ1-6
clone size: few
CDR3 DNA: TGCAGCGCGCGCGGGCAGAATTCACCCCTCCACTTT
CDR3 protein: CSARGQNSPLHF

D gene: TRBD1
V gene: TRBV6-1
J gene: TRBJ2-2
clone size: few
CDR3 DNA: TGTGCCAGCAGTACGGACAGGGGGCCGGCCGGGGAGCTGTTTTTT
CDR3 protein: CASSTDRGPAGELFF

D gene: NA
V gene: TRBV12-3/TRBV12-4
J gene: TRBJ2-6
clone size: few
CDR3 DNA: TGTGCCAGCAGTGGAGGCCTCGGGAGAGCTCTGGGGCTGGAAGCCAACGTCCTGACTTTC
CDR3 protein: CASSGGLGRALGLEANVLTF

D gene: NA
V gene: TRBV6-2/TRBV6-3
J gene: TRBJ2-2
clone size: NA
CDR3 DNA: TGTGCCAGCAGTTCCTACCGGGACCTGAACACCGGGGAGCTGTTTTTT
CDR3 protein: CASSSYRDLNTGELFF

D gene: NA
V gene: TRBV12-3/TRBV12-4
J gene: TRBJ2-2
clone size: few
CDR3 DNA: TGTGCCAGCAGTTTGACGCGGAACACCGGGGAGCTGTTTTTT
CDR3 protein: CASSLTRNTGELFF

D gene: NA
V gene: TRBV30
J gene: TRBJ1-1
clone size: few
CDR3 DNA: TGTGCCTGGCACAGGTCCGGCACTGAAGCTTTCTTT
CDR3 protein: CAWHRSGTEAFF

D gene: TRBD2
V gene: TRBV24-1
J gene: TRBJ2-1
clone size: NA
CDR3 DNA: TGTGCCACCAGTGATTTGAACGGGGGGAACTACAATGAGCAGTTCTTC
CDR3 protein: CATSDLNGGNYNEQFF

D gene: TRBD2
V gene: TRBV6-1
J gene: TRBJ2-3
clone size: NA
CDR3 DNA: TGTGCCAGCAGTGCTAGCGGGAGATGGGATACGCAGTATTTT
CDR3 protein: CASSASGRWDTQYF

D gene: NA
V gene: TRBV12-3/TRBV12-4
J gene: TRBJ1-4
clone size: NA
CDR3 DNA: TGTGCCAGCAGTCAAGATCCCCGCCGACGAGAAAAACTGTTTTTT
CDR3 protein: CASSQDPRRREKLFF

D gene: NA
V gene: TRBV6-1
J gene: TRBJ2-1
clone size: NA
CDR3 DNA: TGTGCCAGCAGTGAGCAATACAATGAGCAGTTCTTC
CDR3 protein: CASSEQYNEQFF

D gene: NA
V gene: TRBV20-1
J gene: TRBJ1-5
clone size: few
CDR3 DNA: TGCAGTGCTATTGATTCGTACGCCGGTCAGCCCCAGCATTTT
CDR3 protein: CSAIDSYAGQPQHF

D gene: NA
V gene: TRBV7-2
J gene: TRBJ2-1
clone size: NA
CDR3 DNA: TGTGCCAGCAGCGTAGACTCTGTTAACAATGAGCAGTTCTTC
CDR3 protein: CASSVDSVNNEQFF

D gene: NA
V gene: TRBV28
J gene: TRBJ2-7
clone size: NA
CDR3 DNA: TGTGCCAGCAGGCCTAGGGACTCAACCTACGAGCAGTACTTC
CDR3 protein: CASRPRDSTYEQYF

D gene: TRBD1
V gene: TRBV20-1
J gene: TRBJ2-1
clone size: NA
CDR3 DNA: TGCAGTCCCTTTATGGGACAGGGGTCCACTATGAGCTCCTACAATGAGCAGTTCTTC
CDR3 protein: CSPFMGQGSTMSSYNEQFF

D gene: TRBD1
V gene: TRBV11-2
J gene: TRBJ1-2
clone size: NA
CDR3 DNA: TGTGCCAGCAGCCTCAATGCAGGACAGGGGGCAGGTGGCTACACCTTC
CDR3 protein: CASSLNAGQGAGGYTF

D gene: NA
V gene: TRBV7-6
J gene: TRBJ2-2
clone size: NA
CDR3 DNA: TGTGCCAGCAGCCCGGACCGGGTTCGGGACACCGGGGAGCTGTTTTTT
CDR3 protein: CASSPDRVRDTGELFF

D gene: NA
V gene: TRBV12-3/TRBV12-4
J gene: TRBJ2-2
clone size: NA
CDR3 DNA: TGTGCCAGCAGTTTAAGCAGGGTATACACCGGGGAGCTGTTTTTT
CDR3 protein: CASSLSRVYTGELFF

D gene: NA
V gene: TRBV29-1
J gene: TRBJ1-4
clone size: once
CDR3 DNA: TGCAGCGGGCTTAATGAAAAACTGTTTTTT
CDR3 protein: CSGLNEKLFF

D gene: NA
V gene: TRBV4-3
J gene: TRBJ2-3
clone size: few
CDR3 DNA: TGCGCCAGCAGCCAAGACCGGGCTAGCACAGATACGCAGTATTTT
CDR3 protein: CASSQDRASTDTQYF

D gene: NA
V gene: TRBV7-2
J gene: TRBJ1-5
clone size: NA
CDR3 DNA: TGTGCCAGCAGCTTCGGGGACATCCCCAATCAGCCCCAGCATTTT
CDR3 protein: CASSFGDIPNQPQHF

D gene: NA
V gene: TRBV7-9
J gene: TRBJ2-1
clone size: NA
CDR3 DNA: TGTGCCAGCGGGAATAAAGACAGGAGCTACAATGAGCAGTTCTTC
CDR3 protein: CASGNKDRSYNEQFF